Here is one T cell receptor beta chain with its context. This entry belongs to a study of type 1 and type 2 diabetes patients. PCR was run on genomic DNA. Amplification of the beta chain CDR3 used 30 forward and 13 reverse multiplex primers. TCRdb re-called the multiplex PCR reads with MiXCR, one entry per CDR3 protein. Of under 300,000 distinct CDR3 sequences detected, 47% appear once; the ten largest clones hold about an eighth. This sequence was found in a man between 18 and 35 years old with type 2 diabetes. The material sequenced was peripheral blood mononuclear cells (PBMCs).

CDR3 nucleotide sequence: TGCAGTGCTAGAGGAGGGACGGACGACAATCAGCCCCAGCATTTT. It is translated as CSARGGTDDNQPQHF. The gene calls are TRBV20-1 and TRBJ1-5; a weak D match, TRBD1 (5 bases). CDR1 is DFQATT, CDR2 SNEGSKA, per germline (reference sequence). Between the trimmed V and J ends, which lost 1 base and 3 bases, there was a span of 13 bases. The CDR3 sequence is 15 residues long.